The 15 T cell receptor beta chains in this list originate from one sample, sequenced in a study of blood T cell repertoires in COVID-19. TCRdb keeps only in-frame clones here, not all; method: immunoSEQ multiplex PCR. Of 150,000 or so clones listed, 70% to 85% are singletons. Sequenced input: PBMCs or T cells enriched from blood (not recorded which). The receptor set was obtained from a man aged 45-65 years who had recovered from COVID-19.

A few counts support this clone. The DNA is left out, because the CDR3 cannot be placed on it with certainty; the CDR3 is given as TCRdb lists it. The rearrangement links TRBV30 to TRBJ1-2. A total of 12 residues make up the CDR3, ends included. In germline, CDR1 is GTSNPN, CDR2 SVGIG (reference sequence). The CDR3 region is CAWAEGSRSSTF.

The chain combines TRBV4-3 with TRBJ1-2; 8 bases line up with TRBD1. The trim removed 0 bases at V and 8 bases at J, leaving 5 bases unmatched. The V gene's germline CDR1 is LGHNA and CDR2 YSLEER. CDR3 length: 14 residues. CDR3 in amino acids: CASSQDYGTGGYTF. CDR3 DNA: TGCGCCAGCAGCCAAGACTACGGGACAGGAGGCTACACCTTC.

This chain links TRBV6-1 with TRBJ1-2; no firm D call. Trimming took 1 base from V and 0 from J, leaving 12 bases between them. Germline V gene data show CDR1 as MNHNS and CDR2 as SASEGT. CDR3 length: 16 amino acids. The CDR3: CASSEGWAGSNYGYTF. CDR3 nucleotide sequence: TGTGCCAGCAGTGAAGGTTGGGCAGGTTCTAACTATGGCTACACCTTC.

The rearrangement uses TRBV9 and TRBJ2-3; TRBD2 aligns across 8 bases. The CDR3 contains 16 residues. Germline values: CDR1 SGDLS, CDR2 YYNGEE. V trimming: 3 bases; J trimming: 2 bases; junction bases outside the gene matches: 8. The CDR3 sequence is CASSAAGTRSTDTQYF. The DNA of the CDR3 is TGTGCCAGCAGCGCGGCCGGGACTAGATCCACAGATACGCAGTATTTT.

This chain joins TRBV19 and TRBJ1-1; the D gene is possibly TRBD1 (5 bases). Per germline, CDR1 LNHDA and CDR2 SQIVND (reference sequence). CDR3 length equals 16 residues. Trimming pared 5 bases from V and 0 bases from J, leaving 16 bases between. CDR3: CASSPSLGAMNTEAFF. Written as DNA, the CDR3 is TGTGCCAGTAGTCCGTCGCTAGGGGCTATGAACACTGAAGCTTTCTTT.

The rearrangement joins TRBV20-1 to TRBJ1-5; the D gene is possibly TRBD1 (5 bases). The V gene lost 3 bases and the J gene lost 7 bases, with 16 bases spanning the gap. CDR1 and CDR2 from the germline V gene are DFQATT and SNEGSKA (reference sequence). CDR3 length equals 14 residues. The CDR3 is CSASEYPGVQPQHF. Written as DNA, the CDR3 is TGCAGTGCTAGTGAGTATCCGGGGGTACAGCCCCAGCATTTT.

Details on this clone: Other nucleotide sequences from this sample produce the same CDR3. V and J are TRBV6-5 and TRBJ2-7; TRBD2 agrees at 9 bases. J was trimmed by 2 bases and V by 0 bases; bases with no gene match: 2. Germline-derived CDR1 and CDR2 are MNHEY and SVGAGI. The CDR3 is made up of 15 amino acids. CDR3: CASSYSSGGTYEQYF. DNA of the CDR3: TGTGCCAGCAGTTACTCGAGCGGGGGGACCTACGAGCAGTACTTC.

Written as DNA, the CDR3 is TGTGCCAGTGCCAGGGGGCAGGGGCCAGATACGCAGTATTTT. Its protein is CASARGQGPDTQYF. V is TRBV19 and J is TRBJ2-3; 8 bases are a match to TRBD1. J lost 4 bases, V lost 8 bases, and 8 bases had no gene match. CDR1 and CDR2 from the germline V gene are LNHDA and SQIVND (reference sequence). CDR3 length equals 14 residues.

The V call is TRBV5-4, the J call TRBJ1-2, with 9 bases lining up with TRBD1. The V segment lost 5 bases and the J segment 4 bases; nucleotides outside the gene matches: 9. CDR1 and CDR2 from the germline V gene are SGHNT and YYREEE (reference sequence). The CDR3 sequence is 15 residues long. CDR3 nucleotide sequence: TGTGCCAGCAGTGAGGGACAGGGAGGGACCTATGGCTACACCTTC. This translates into CASSEGQGGTYGYTF.

The rearrangement joins TRBV18 to TRBJ1-1, with D hard to call. The length of the CDR3 is 14 residues. Trimming stripped 4 bases from V and 4 bases from J, with 13 bases between. Germline V CDR1 and CDR2: KGHSH, LQKENI. Here the CDR3 reads CASSQEPRGTEAFF. CDR3 coding DNA: TGTGCCAGCTCACAAGAGCCGCGAGGCACTGAAGCTTTCTTT. The whole variable domain, remainder taken from reference TRBV18 and TRBJ1-1, is NAGVMQNPRHLVRRRGQEARLRCSPMKGHSHVYWYRQLPEEGLKFMVYLQKENIIDESGMPKERFSAEFPKEGPSILRIQQVVRGDSAAYFCASSQEPRGTEAFFGQGTRLTVV.

This clone has a handful of counts. The CDR3 bases are TGTGCCAGCAGTTACTCGATAGACAGGGGGCTGGGTGAGCAGTACTTC. Protein: CASSYSIDRGLGEQYF. The genes are TRBV6-5 and TRBJ2-7, with 10 bases fitting TRBD1. The CDR3 is 16 amino acids. After removal of 0 bases from V and 7 bases from J, the junction contained 9 bases not matched to a gene. Germline values: CDR1 MNHEY, CDR2 SVGAGI.

This clone has just one count. The gene calls are TRBV6-5 and TRBJ1-5; 7 bases are a match to TRBD1. CDR3 size: 13 residues. J was trimmed by 7 bases and V by 5 bases; bases with no gene match: 5. CDR1 MNHEY and CDR2 SVGAGI come from the germline V gene. This CDR3 reads CASSRTGAQPQHF. DNA of the CDR3: TGTGCCAGCAGTAGGACAGGAGCCCAGCCCCAGCATTTT.

The J gene is TRBJ1-2, the V gene TRBV3-1 (or the pseudogene TRBV3-2); TRBD1 agrees at 11 bases. The germline V gene has CDR1 LGHDT and CDR2 YNNKEL (reference sequence). Germline trimming cut 3 bases from V and 6 bases from J; bases unmatched to any gene: 3. The CDR3 covers 14 residues. The CDR3 loop is CASSQDRGRDGYTF. The CDR3 DNA reads as TGTGCCAGCAGCCAGGACAGGGGGCGGGATGGCTACACCTTC.

V gene TRBV29-1 combines with J gene TRBJ2-6, with a possible D match to TRBD1 (5 bases). The CDR3 is made up of 15 amino acids. Germline assignment: CDR1 SQVTM and CDR2 ANQGSEA. Between the trimmed V and J ends, which lost 4 bases and 0 bases, there was a span of 10 bases. CDR3 sequence reads: CSVVVGVSGANVLTF. The CDR3 coding sequence is TGCAGCGTTGTAGTAGGGGTCTCTGGGGCCAACGTCCTGACTTTC.

V and J are TRBV15 and TRBJ2-7, with TRBD1 matching over 7 bases. In germline, CDR1 is LNHNV, CDR2 YYDKDF (reference sequence). V shed 3 bases, J shed 5 bases, and the junction held 4 bases outside the gene matches. CDR3 size: 13 residues. For the CDR3, the DNA is TGTGCCACCAGCAGGACAGGGTCACACGAGCAGTACTTC. Residues: CATSRTGSHEQYF.